These 28 T cell receptor beta chains originate from one sample sequenced in a study of blood T cells in healthy people across ages. Next came a second PCR, run for about 6 to 12 cycles, which used a sample-barcoded 5' primer along with a J-beta primer mix. TCRdb reprocessed the 5' RACE reads via MiXCR and lists one record per CDR3 protein. This sample has roughly 790,000 distinct CDR3 sequences, with 35% to 45% found just once. Sequenced: blood. Source of these receptors: a woman between 55 and 75 years old in good health.

The rearrangement links TRBV20-1 to TRBJ1-1; D unclear. The CDR3 extends over 14 amino acids. The V gene lost 1 base and the J gene lost 4 bases, with 13 bases spanning the gap. CDR1 and CDR2 from the germline V gene are DFQATT and SNEGSKA (reference sequence). CDR3 DNA: TGCAGTGCTAGAGGCGCCGCCGAAGGCACTGAAGCTTTCTTT. Its translation is CSARGAAEGTEAFF.

V gene TRBV25-1 combines with J gene TRBJ1-1, with TRBD1 as a possible D gene (5 bases). Germline CDR1 MGHDK, CDR2 SYGVNS. CDR3 length equals 14 residues. V dropped 4 bases and J dropped 4 bases, with 13 bases sitting between them. The CDR3 protein is CASSGREIGTEAFF. DNA for the CDR3: TGTGCCAGCAGTGGCAGGGAGATCGGCACTGAAGCTTTCTTT. Together with reference TRBV25-1 and TRBJ1-1, the CDR3 gives the full variable domain: EADIYQTPRYLVIGTGKKITLECSQTMGHDKMYWYQQDPGMELHLIHYSYGVNSTEKGDLSSESTVSRIRTEHFPLTLESARPSHTSQYLCASSGREIGTEAFFGQGTRLTVV.

This clonotype turned up a few times. This chain links TRBV20-1 with TRBJ2-1; D is perhaps TRBD1 or TRBD2 (7 bases each). The CDR3 consists of 17 residues. The V gene's germline CDR1 is DFQATT and CDR2 SNEGSKA (reference sequence). V shed 5 bases and J shed 1 base, with 21 bases lying between them. CDR3 in amino acids: CSAEGAASGRSYNEQFF. The CDR3 bases are TGCAGTGCTGAGGGGGCGGCTAGCGGTCGATCCTACAATGAGCAGTTCTTC.

This clonotype was picked up a small number of times. V gene TRBV20-1 combines with J gene TRBJ2-1, with D tentatively TRBD2 (5 bases). V was trimmed by 3 bases and J by 6 bases, leaving 9 bases between them. Looked up from germline, CDR1 is DFQATT and CDR2 is SNEGSKA (reference sequence). The CDR3 consists of 12 residues. DNA for the CDR3: TGCAGTGCTAGCCGGACTCTCAATGAGCAGTTCTTC. It translates to CSASRTLNEQFF.

This rearrangement joins TRBV5-1 to TRBJ2-1, with D perhaps TRBD2 (6 bases). Trimming shortened V by 1 base and J by 0 bases, and 11 bases separated the two germline ends. The CDR3 is made up of 16 amino acids. Germline CDR1 is SGHRS and CDR2 is YFSETQ. CDR3 sequence (DNA): TGCGCCAGCAGCTTGTTGGGGGGTGGCTCCTACAATGAGCAGTTCTTC. Translated, it gives CASSLLGGGSYNEQFF.

This clonotype was seen repeatedly, ten times or more. The chain has TRBV18 and TRBJ1-5; D possibly corresponds to TRBD1 (5 bases). This CDR3 has 14 residues. Trimming stripped 8 bases from V and 2 bases from J, with 13 bases between. Germline CDR1 reads KGHSH; CDR2 reads LQKENI. Written as DNA, the CDR3 is TGTGCCAGCAGCCCCGGGGGGGGCAATCAGCCCCAGCATTTT. This codes for CASSPGGGNQPQHF.

This clonotype was seen at least ten times. The chain is built from TRBV29-1 and TRBJ2-7; the D gene is possibly TRBD1 (6 bases). This CDR3 has 12 amino acids. Per germline, CDR1 SQVTM and CDR2 ANQGSEA. Trimming shortened V by 8 bases and J by 2 bases, and 13 bases separated the two germline ends. CDR3 region: CSYRDQTYEQYF. DNA of the CDR3: TGCAGCTACAGGGACCAGACCTACGAGCAGTACTTC.

The chain links TRBV7-9 to TRBJ2-2, with 12 bases lining up with TRBD2. The junction had 5 bases not matched to a gene; V was cut back by 1 base and J by 5 bases. Looked up from germline, CDR1 is SEHNR and CDR2 is FQNEAQ (reference sequence). The CDR3 runs to 17 residues. CDR3 amino acids: CASSLGAGTSGTGELFF. CDR3 nucleotides: TGTGCCAGCAGCTTAGGAGCCGGGACTAGCGGGACCGGGGAGCTGTTTTTT. The whole variable domain, remainder taken from reference TRBV7-9 and TRBJ2-2, is DTGVSQNPRHKITKRGQNVTFRCDPISEHNRLYWYRQTLGQGPEFLTYFQNEAQLEKSRLLSDRFSAERPKGSFSTLEIQRTEQGDSAMYLCASSLGAGTSGTGELFFGEGSRLTVL.

On this clonotype: Just one base apart from a much larger clone, this may be a read error. The chain has TRBV12-5 and TRBJ2-1; 7 bases line up with TRBD1. The V gene's germline CDR1 is LGHNT and CDR2 FRNRAP. The CDR3 is 15 amino acids. The CDR3, as DNA: TGTGCTAGTGGTTTCCCGACAGGGAACTACGATGAGCAGTTCTTC. Translated: CASGFPTGNYDEQFF.

J is TRBJ1-1 and V is TRBV20-1; D is undetermined. Looked up from germline, CDR1 is DFQATT and CDR2 is SNEGSKA (reference sequence). V lost 0 bases, J lost 3 bases, and 11 bases lay in between. The CDR3 is 14 amino acids. The CDR3 nucleotides are TGCAGTGCTAGAGATCGGTCTGGAGACACTGAAGCTTTCTTT. Its protein is CSARDRSGDTEAFF.

This chain joins TRBV28 and TRBJ2-3, with D maybe TRBD2 (6 bases). CDR3 length: 15 residues. CDR1 is MDHEN and CDR2 is SYDVKM in the germline V gene. V was pared by 7 bases and J by 1 base, with 15 bases between. The CDR3 spells CASTIRDSGTDTQYF. The DNA of the CDR3 is TGTGCCAGCACCATTCGGGACTCAGGCACAGATACGCAGTATTTT.

The rearrangement joins TRBV6-2 or TRBV6-3 to TRBJ2-3; TRBD1 matches 9 bases. Trimming at V came to 7 bases and at J to 3 bases, leaving 5 bases not matched to a gene. CDR1 is MNHEY and CDR2 is SVGEGT in the germline V gene. The CDR3 consists of 14 residues. Written as DNA, the CDR3 is TGTGCCAGCACGCAGGGACAGGGAACAGATACGCAGTATTTT. The encoded protein is CASTQGQGTDTQYF.

The chain employs TRBV7-8 and TRBJ2-7; 14 bases agree with TRBD2. This CDR3 contains 20 residues. The germline V gene encodes CDR1 SGHVS and CDR2 FQNEAQ. V was pared by 1 base and J by 3 bases, with 14 bases of the junction left unmatched. This CDR3 reads CASSLVWIGGTSGSNYEQYF. The CDR3, as DNA: TGTGCCAGCAGCTTAGTTTGGATAGGCGGGACTAGCGGGAGCAACTACGAGCAGTACTTC.

The V call is TRBV7-9, the J call TRBJ2-1; TRBD2 agrees at 14 bases. There are 16 residues in the CDR3. Per germline, CDR1 SEHNR and CDR2 FQNEAQ (reference sequence). Trimming cost V 1 base and J 6 bases; bases outside gene matches: 2. CDR3 in DNA: TGTGCCAGCAGCTTAGGAGGGACTAGCGGGAGCAATGAGCAGTTCTTC. It codes for CASSLGGTSGSNEQFF.

This chain links TRBV2 with TRBJ2-3, with D possibly being TRBD1 (6 bases). There are 14 residues in the CDR3. V lost 11 bases and J lost 2, with 17 bases in between. Germline CDR1 is SNHLY and CDR2 is FYNNEI. CDR3 protein: CAGTGQPPTDTQYF. CDR3 DNA sequence: TGTGCCGGAACCGGACAGCCCCCCACAGATACGCAGTATTTT.

This clonotype was counted between two and nine times. V usage is TRBV19 and J usage is TRBJ2-4; TRBD2 agrees at 11 bases. The germline V gene has CDR1 LNHDA and CDR2 SQIVND (reference sequence). The CDR3 consists of 20 residues. Trimming at V came to 5 bases and at J to 0 bases, leaving 15 bases not matched to a gene. The CDR3 DNA reads TGTGCCAGTAGTCTGAGGAGGAGGCTAGCGGGGGGACTAGCCAAAAACATTCAGTACTTC. This translates into CASSLRRRLAGGLAKNIQYF. The full variable domain, completed using reference TRBV19 and TRBJ2-4, is DGGITQSPKYLFRKEGQNVTLSCEQNLNHDAMYWYRQDPGQGLRLIYYSQIVNDFQKGDIAEGYSVSREKKESFPLTVTSAQKNPTAFYLCASSLRRRLAGGLAKNIQYFGAGTRLSVL.

This clonotype was observed a single time. One end of the junction fails to match germline, which may point to a read error. V is TRBV5-1 and J is TRBJ1-1; 7 bases fit TRBD1. This CDR3 is 16 amino acids long. Germline CDR1 reads SGHRS; CDR2 reads YFSETQ. CDR3: CASSLGATGMNTETFF. As DNA, the CDR3 is TGCGCCAGCAGCCTTGGAGCGACAGGGATGAACACTGAAACTTTCTTT.

This clonotype occurred a few times. The chain joins TRBV12-3 or TRBV12-4 to TRBJ1-2; unclear D gene. V was pared by 6 bases and J by 3 bases, with 14 bases between. This CDR3 has 14 amino acids. The CDR3 region is CASRPGSGYYGYTF. The DNA of the CDR3 is TGTGCCAGCAGGCCCGGGTCGGGCTACTATGGCTACACCTTC.

DNA for the CDR3: TGTGCCAGCAGCTTCAACCGGGGGGCGGGAGGCTACACCTTC. Its protein is CASSFNRGAGGYTF. V is TRBV7-9 and J is TRBJ1-2; possible D gene TRBD1, 6 bases. V shed 3 bases and J shed 8 bases, with 16 bases lying between them. The germline V gene encodes CDR1 SEHNR and CDR2 FQNEAQ (reference sequence). This CDR3 spans 14 amino acids.

Regarding this clonotype: A much larger clone sits a single nucleotide away, making a read error possible. J is TRBJ2-7 and V is TRBV5-5; TRBD2 matches at 9 bases. The CDR3 sequence is 14 residues long. Trimming cost V 6 bases and J 2 bases; bases outside gene matches: 6. CDR1 is SGHKS and CDR2 is YYEKEE in the germline V gene (reference sequence). This CDR3 reads CASNRTSDPYEQYF. DNA of the CDR3: TGTGCCAGCAACCGGACTAGCGACCCCTACGAGCAGTACTTC.

On this clonotype: At one of its ends the junction is not consistent with the germline gene, which may arise from a read error. The chain combines TRBV6-6 with TRBJ2-7; the D gene could be TRBD1 or TRBD2 (6 bases each). The CDR3 has 13 residues. Per the germline V gene, CDR1 is MNHNY and CDR2 is SVGAGI (reference sequence). The DNA for the CDR3 is TGTGCCAGCAGTTACCCCGGGGGCTACGAGCGGTACTTC. Protein product: CASSYPGGYERYF.

V is TRBV25-1 and J is TRBJ2-3, with a possible D match to TRBD2 (6 bases). The V end lost 4 bases, the J end lost 4 bases, and 6 bases lay between the germline ends. Germline values: CDR1 MGHDK, CDR2 SYGVNS. This CDR3 contains 12 residues. CDR3 amino acids: CASSGRADTQYF. Written as DNA, the CDR3 is TGTGCCAGCAGTGGGAGGGCAGATACGCAGTATTTT.

The chain uses TRBV20-1 and TRBJ2-3; tentative D call: TRBD2 (5 bases). This CDR3 is built from 14 residues. Trimming cost V 2 bases and J 4 bases, with 13 bases left between them. Germline loops: CDR1 DFQATT, CDR2 SNEGSKA (reference sequence). The CDR3 region is CSARSGGWADTQYF. In DNA form, the CDR3 reads TGCAGTGCTAGATCTGGCGGGTGGGCAGATACGCAGTATTTT.

V gene TRBV10-2 combines with J gene TRBJ2-3; TRBD2 might be the D (7 bases). Trimming took off 7 bases at V and 0 bases at J, with 17 bases between the two ends. Germline V CDR1 and CDR2: WSHSY, SAAADI. The CDR3 is 16 amino acids. CDR3 DNA sequence: TGCGCCAGCATGGGGGGGGGCGGGGGAAGCACAGATACGCAGTATTTT. Amino acid sequence: CASMGGGGGSTDTQYF.

In its sample, this clonotype was seen a few times. The V gene is TRBV7-2, the J gene TRBJ1-6, with D possibly matching TRBD1 (5 bases). In germline, CDR1 is SGHTA, CDR2 FQGNSA. The CDR3 totals 15 residues. V lost 1 base to trimming and J lost 10 bases, with 14 bases between them. CDR3 sequence (DNA): TGTGCCAGCAGCTTAGTCGGCAGCTCAGGGTCACCCCTCCACTTT. Its protein product is CASSLVGSSGSPLHF.

The V gene is TRBV12-5, the J gene TRBJ2-4; 11 nucleotides align to TRBD1. The J call may be mistaken, given a closer DNA end match to TRBJ2-7. The CDR3 contains 14 residues. Germline CDR1 LGHNT, CDR2 FRNRAP. CDR3 in amino acids: CASGMDRGRGEQYF. The CDR3 DNA follows: TGTGCTAGTGGGATGGACAGGGGGCGAGGCGAGCAGTACTTC.

The chain carries TRBV11-2 and TRBJ2-5; 10 nucleotides align to TRBD2. This CDR3 is built from 15 residues. The germline V gene encodes CDR1 SGHAT and CDR2 FQNNGV. The V segment lost 1 base and the J segment 4 bases; nucleotides outside the gene matches: 3. The CDR3 region is CASSLGAGGLETQYF. CDR3 in DNA: TGTGCCAGCAGCTTAGGAGCGGGAGGGCTAGAGACCCAGTACTTC.

Notes on this clonotype: This may be a read error: a much more frequent sequence differs by one nucleotide. J is TRBJ2-7 and V is TRBV9; the D is unclear. The CDR3 is 14 amino acids. Trimming cost V 0 bases and J 5 bases, with 12 bases left between them. Germline CDR1 reads SGDLS; CDR2 reads YYNGEE. For the CDR3, the DNA is TGTGCCAGCAGCGTAGGTCTAGGCAACGACGAGCAGTACTTC. Translated: CASSVGLGNDEQYF. The full variable domain, rest sourced from reference TRBV9 and TRBJ2-7, is DSGVTQTPKHLITATGQRVTLRCSPRSGDLSVYWYQQSLDQGLQFLIQYYNGEERAKGNILERFSAQQFPDLHSELNLSSLELGDSALYFCASSVGLGNDEQYFGPGTRLTVT.